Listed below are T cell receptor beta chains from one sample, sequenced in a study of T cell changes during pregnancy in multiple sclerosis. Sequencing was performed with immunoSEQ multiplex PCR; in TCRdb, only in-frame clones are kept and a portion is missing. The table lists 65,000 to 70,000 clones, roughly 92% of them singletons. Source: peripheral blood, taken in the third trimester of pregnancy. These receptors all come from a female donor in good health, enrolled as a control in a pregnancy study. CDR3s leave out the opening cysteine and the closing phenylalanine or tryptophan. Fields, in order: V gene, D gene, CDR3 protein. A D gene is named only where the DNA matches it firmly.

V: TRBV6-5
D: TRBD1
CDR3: ASNPGQRTYEQY

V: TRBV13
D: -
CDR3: ASSLDFRGSEQY

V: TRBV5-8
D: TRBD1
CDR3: ASSWGQSLEAF

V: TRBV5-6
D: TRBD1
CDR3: ASSLGQGGTPLH

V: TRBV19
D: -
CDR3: ASSIVDSSYEQY

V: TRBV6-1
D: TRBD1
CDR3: ASSEGTGGPYEQY

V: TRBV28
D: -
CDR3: ASSAWTQTYEQY

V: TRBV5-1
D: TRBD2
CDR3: ASSFRLAGGDHEQF

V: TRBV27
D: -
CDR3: ASSPPSTYEQY

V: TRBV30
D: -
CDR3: AWARGGTEAF

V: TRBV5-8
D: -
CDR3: ASTPDRYTGELF

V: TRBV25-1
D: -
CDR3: ASSLNGGMFDEQF

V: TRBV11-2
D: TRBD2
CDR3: ASSPSGSGETQY

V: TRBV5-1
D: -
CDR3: ASSPGIGYSNEQF

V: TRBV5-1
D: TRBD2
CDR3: ASSLGGGSYNEQF

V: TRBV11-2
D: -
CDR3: ASSRAGAAYEQY

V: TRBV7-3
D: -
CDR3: ASSIIPGFKF

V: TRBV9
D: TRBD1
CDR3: ASSAHLRDRDYGYT

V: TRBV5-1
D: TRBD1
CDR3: ASRQAPGQGVNTEAF

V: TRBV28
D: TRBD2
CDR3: ASVRTSGNREQY

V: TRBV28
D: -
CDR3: ASSLFRGSDTEAF

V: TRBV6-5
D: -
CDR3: ASSYRGGYGYT

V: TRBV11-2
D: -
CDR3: ASSPRGGTGVETQY

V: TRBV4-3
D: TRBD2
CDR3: ASSQELVAGASYEQY

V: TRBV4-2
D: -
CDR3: ASSQGTQLGRGNIQY

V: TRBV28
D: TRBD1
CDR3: ASSPQVRGLGEKLF

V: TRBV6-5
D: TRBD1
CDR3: ASSSGGVYNSPLH

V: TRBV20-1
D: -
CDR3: SASGTYEQY

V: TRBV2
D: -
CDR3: ASMRWNTEAF

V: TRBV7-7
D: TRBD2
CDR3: ASSPRALAGGELF

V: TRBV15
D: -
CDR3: ATSRDATGGEKLF

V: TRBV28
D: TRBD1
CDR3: ASSSPGQGNYGYT

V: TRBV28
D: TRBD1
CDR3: ASSPPDRRPWETQY

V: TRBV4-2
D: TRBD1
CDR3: ASSQLTGVSFGHEQY

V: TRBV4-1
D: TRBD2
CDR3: ASSPGGAGGLVGYEQY

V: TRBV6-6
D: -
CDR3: ASSYAEGQPQH

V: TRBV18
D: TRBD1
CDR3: ASSLRTGEYNYGYT

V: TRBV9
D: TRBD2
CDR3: ASSAYGLAGGNEQF

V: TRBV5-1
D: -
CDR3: ASSQGYEQY

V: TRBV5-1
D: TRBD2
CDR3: ASSLLGGEYNEQF